This T cell receptor (beta chain) was recovered during a study of T cell repertoires in cytomegalovirus infection. Study background: HLA-B-restricted CMV epitopes that are well studied, plus recently identified HLA-C-restricted ones, were used by the study. CMV infection and matching HLA type were both indicated by public TCR beta signatures. Study results and caveats: Cumulative frequency (of public TCR beta family members) identified carriers of CMV plus the relevant HLA. HLA-C-restricted CMV-specific TCR beta clonotypes prevailed in the ex vivo response.

This clonotype was found a few times. The antigen is not known. TCRdb processed the reads anew with MiXCR; each CDR3 protein has one entry. The sample includes tens of thousands of distinct CDR3 sequences, more than 20% of them seen just once. The germline CDR1 and CDR2 sequences are MNHEY and SVGEGT. CDR3 length equals 12 residues. The V end was cut by 6 bases, the J end by 10 bases, with 13 bases between. The TCR sequence derives from a human donor in good health (CMV status not recorded). Some clones in this sample may be carry-over from other donors' samples. The gene calls are TRBV6-2 or TRBV6-3 and TRBJ2-1, with D perhaps given as TRBD1 or TRBD2 (5 bases each). The source material was CD8+ T cells from cultured PBMCs, sampled from culture after CMV antigen stimulation. Here the CDR3 reads CASSKTGTEQFF. The CDR3 DNA reads TGTGCCAGCAGCAAAACCGGGACCGAGCAGTTCTTC.